This section outlines one T cell receptor beta chain sequence together with its context. The V end lost 4 bases, the J end lost 2 bases, and 13 bases lay between the germline ends. The CDR3 has 14 residues. The germline gives CDR1 SGHNT, CDR2 YYREEE (reference sequence). Authors' data handling: Counts of nucleated cells, estimated from reference gene primer amplification, were obtained. Sequenced by immunoSEQ multiplex PCR; TCRdb stores in-frame clones only, minus some. That table supplies the V and J calls and clone size; D and trimming were determined from the DNA. The data contain hundreds of thousands of clones, 85% to 90% of them seen just once; the ten biggest clones take up 1% to 1.3%. Residents of about two dozen US areas, aged roughly 18 to 89 years, made up the participants. The data originate from a study of blood T cell repertoires in COVID-19. About the study: Samples of COVID-19 (acute and convalescent) were obtained from the United States, Italy and Spain.

The origin of this receptor is a man between 25 and 39 years old who had recovered from COVID-19. The V and J genes are TRBV5-4 and TRBJ2-7, with D perhaps TRBD2 (7 bases). Sequencing was carried out using PBMCs or T cells enriched from blood (not recorded which). CDR3 DNA sequence: TGTGCCAGCAGCCGGTCCGGGGGGCCCTACGAGCAGTACTTC. It yields the protein CASSRSGGPYEQYF. Filled out from reference TRBV5-4 and TRBJ2-7, the complete variable domain reads ETGVTQSPTHLIKTRGQQVTLRCSSQSGHNTVSWYQQALGQGPQFIFQYYREEENGRGNFPPRFSGLQFPNYSSELNVNALELDDSALYLCASSRSGGPYEQYFGPGTRLTVT.